This TCR beta chain was obtained from a study of blood T cell repertoires in COVID-19. The table came from immunoSEQ multiplex PCR; TCRdb's copy has only in-frame clones and leaves some out. Of hundreds of thousands of clones in the sample, approximately 91% are singletons; the top ten hold about 8.5%. The CDR3 runs to 19 residues. Germline values: CDR1 SGHDT, CDR2 YYEEEE. V dropped 0 bases and J dropped 3; count of bases not matched to a gene: 9. This chain connects TRBV5-6 to TRBJ2-1; 13 nucleotides line up with TRBD2. Sequencing used peripheral blood. The TCR sequence derives from a man younger than 35 with active or convalescent COVID-19. The CDR3 spells CASSLETSGGESYYNEQFF. In DNA, the CDR3 is TGTGCCAGCAGCTTGGAAACTAGCGGGGGGGAATCTTACTACAATGAGCAGTTCTTC.